This T cell receptor beta chain was recorded in a study of circulating CD8 cells and anti-PD-1 response in melanoma. Germline V gene sequence: CDR1 SNHLY, CDR2 FYNNEI. V gave up 4 bases and J gave up 2 bases; unmatched junction bases: 5. The CDR3 sequence is 16 residues long. Each library started from around 14 ng of total RNA using the QIAseq Immune Repertoire TCR panel. TCRdb reprocessed the reads via MiXCR and lists one record per CDR3 protein. The table has about 1,000 distinct CDR3 sequences, under 6.5% seen once. From live CD3+CD8+TCRalphabeta+ cells, four PD-1 and/or TIGIT subsets were sorted. By frequency in the sample, this clonotype is large (0.1 to 1%).

Sequences were derived from CD8+ T cells from PBMCs, sampled at baseline or after one month of anti-PD-1 therapy (not recorded which). The genes are TRBV2 and TRBJ2-3; TRBD2 matches 11 bases. The sequence was collected from a human donor with melanoma. The DNA for the CDR3 is TGTGCCAGCAGTGTTGCTAGCGGGGGGACCACAGATACGCAGTATTTT. Translating it yields CASSVASGGTTDTQYF.